Following are 28 T cell receptor beta chains from one sample sequenced in a study of blood T cell repertoires in COVID-19. Clones were sequenced by immunoSEQ multiplex PCR, and TCRdb holds only the in-frame ones, with some missing. Here the sample spans over 50,000 clones, around 82% being singletons. Specimen: peripheral blood. The receptors come from a man older than 75 with active or convalescent COVID-19.

The gene calls are TRBV18 and TRBJ1-4; D gene uncertain. CDR1 and CDR2 (germline): KGHSH, LQKENI. The CDR3 is 14 residues long. V was pared by 3 bases and J by 8 bases, with 13 bases between. CDR3 region: CASSPPAPREKLFF. CDR3 nucleotides: TGTGCCAGCTCACCCCCAGCACCGCGGGAAAAACTGTTTTTT.

This clone has only a few counts. The rearrangement joins TRBV5-1 to TRBJ2-3; perhaps TRBD2 as D (6 bases). There are 15 residues in the CDR3. Germline assignment: CDR1 SGHRS and CDR2 YFSETQ. Trimming removed 3 bases at V and 1 base at J, with 12 bases between. The CDR3 sequence: CASSSYWEGTDTQYF. Here the CDR3 DNA reads TGCGCCAGCAGCTCCTATTGGGAGGGCACAGATACGCAGTATTTT.

The chain links TRBV10-3 to TRBJ1-1; 11 bases match TRBD1. The V gene end was trimmed by 9 bases and the J gene end by 4 bases; junction bases not matched to a gene: 7. Germline V gives CDR1 ENHRY, CDR2 SYGVKD. The CDR3 spans 14 residues. The CDR3 bases are TGTGCCATAGTCCGGGACAGGGGGAGCACTGAAGCTTTCTTT. It specifies CAIVRDRGSTEAFF.

The count of this clone is one. V is TRBV5-4 and J is TRBJ2-2, with D tentatively TRBD1 (5 bases). CDR3 length equals 14 residues. Trimming cost V 4 bases and J 7 bases, with 14 bases left between them. CDR1 is SGHNT, CDR2 YYREEE, per germline (reference sequence). The CDR3, as DNA: TGTGCCAGCAGCCAGGGTGCCGAGAGCGGGGAGCTGTTTTTT. Translating gives CASSQGAESGELFF.

Ten or more counts support this clone. V and J are TRBV11-3 and TRBJ2-7; 9 bases fit TRBD1. The trim removed 5 bases at V and 3 bases at J, leaving 14 bases unmatched. The length of the CDR3 is 17 residues. Germline lookup yields CDR1 SGHNT and CDR2 YENEEA. CDR3 loop: CASSNSGTGIPNYEQYF. The CDR3 coding sequence is TGTGCCAGCAGCAATTCCGGGACAGGGATCCCTAACTACGAGCAGTACTTC.

The chain uses TRBV10-3 and TRBJ2-1; 11 bases line up with TRBD1. This CDR3 has 19 residues. The V gene end was trimmed by 0 bases and the J gene end by 0 bases; junction bases not matched to a gene: 7. Germline V gene data show CDR1 as ENHRY and CDR2 as SYGVKD. This chain's CDR3 is CAISESEGQGGHSYNEQFF. DNA of the CDR3: TGTGCCATCAGTGAGTCGGAGGGACAGGGGGGGCACTCCTACAATGAGCAGTTCTTC.

J is TRBJ1-5 and V is TRBV18; TRBD1 might be the D (5 bases). The germline V gene has CDR1 KGHSH and CDR2 LQKENI. This CDR3 comprises 16 residues. V lost 2 bases, J lost 0 bases, and 11 bases lay in between. The CDR3 bases are TGTGCCAGCTCACCAACCAGACAGCTTAGCAATCAGCCCCAGCATTTT. Translated: CASSPTRQLSNQPQHF.

The chain's CDR3 is CASSQSSGGYQETQYF. The CDR3 coding sequence is TGTGCCAGCAGCCAGTCTAGCGGGGGGTACCAAGAGACCCAGTACTTC. The chain recombines TRBV3-1 (or the pseudogene TRBV3-2) with TRBJ2-5; 11 positions match TRBD2. Germline V gene sequence: CDR1 LGHDT, CDR2 YNNKEL (reference sequence). J lost 0 bases, V lost 3 bases, and 3 bases had no gene match. The CDR3 consists of 16 residues.

The V gene is TRBV7-9, the J gene TRBJ2-7, with TRBD1 matching over 11 bases. The trim removed 1 base at V and 3 bases at J, leaving 2 bases unmatched. CDR1 SEHNR and CDR2 FQNEAQ come from the germline V gene (reference sequence). There are 15 residues in the CDR3. CDR3 DNA sequence: TGTGCCAGCAGCTTAGGTGGGACAGGGGGCTACGAGCAGTACTTC. This sequence encodes CASSLGGTGGYEQYF.

This chain uses TRBV6-6 with TRBJ1-1; TRBD1 might be the D (5 bases). Trimming left V 2 bases short and J 4 bases short, with 11 bases between. The CDR3 covers 14 residues. Germline CDR1 is MNHNY and CDR2 is SVGAGI (reference sequence). This CDR3 reads CASSYRAGGTEAFF. The CDR3 DNA follows: TGTGCCAGCAGTTACCGGGCGGGGGGCACTGAAGCTTTCTTT.

V is TRBV5-4 and J is TRBJ2-3, with TRBD2 identical over 10 bases. The CDR3 is made up of 16 amino acids. The J segment lost 5 bases and the V segment lost 4 bases, leaving 10 bases of the junction unmatched. Germline values: CDR1 SGHNT, CDR2 YYREEE (reference sequence). CDR3 sequence (DNA): TGTGCCAGCAGCCCAGTGGGTCTAGCGGGAGAAGATACGCAGTATTTT. Encoded protein: CASSPVGLAGEDTQYF.

V is TRBV5-8 and J is TRBJ1-6, with D unresolved. Germline assignment: CDR1 SGHTS and CDR2 YDEGEE. V lost 1 base and J 0 bases, leaving 5 bases between the germline ends. The CDR3 covers 15 residues. The CDR3 nucleotides are TGTGCCAGCAGCTTGAGGAGCTCCTATAATTCACCCCTCCACTTT. Its protein product is CASSLRSSYNSPLHF.

The count of this clone is one. This chain connects TRBV6-1 to TRBJ2-3; D might be TRBD2 (5 bases). Trimming pared 1 base from V and 4 bases from J, leaving 9 bases between. Germline CDR1 MNHNS, CDR2 SASEGT. The CDR3 is 14 amino acids. The CDR3 reads CASSEGGAADTQYF. The CDR3 DNA reads TGTGCCAGCAGTGAAGGGGGAGCCGCAGATACGCAGTATTTT.

This chain links TRBV3-1 (or the pseudogene TRBV3-2) with TRBJ1-5; 7 positions match TRBD1. CDR1 LGHDT and CDR2 YNNKEL come from the germline V gene (reference sequence). CDR3 size: 16 residues. With V trimmed by 0 bases and J by 3 bases, 5 bases remained unmatched. CDR3 amino acids: CASSQDPGQINQPQHF. The CDR3 coding sequence is TGTGCCAGCAGCCAAGATCCGGGACAGATCAATCAGCCCCAGCATTTT.

V usage is TRBV18 and J usage is TRBJ2-1, with 10 bases matching TRBD2. Trimming at V came to 4 bases and at J to 8 bases, leaving 8 bases not matched to a gene. CDR3 length: 15 amino acids. Germline CDR1 is KGHSH and CDR2 is LQKENI. The CDR3 nucleotides are TGTGCCAGCTCACTTGGACTAGCGGCAGGGGATGAGCAGTTCTTC. Protein product: CASSLGLAAGDEQFF.

The chain links TRBV5-1 to TRBJ1-6, with 7 bases lining up with TRBD1. The CDR3 contains 12 residues. Germline assignment: CDR1 SGHRS and CDR2 YFSETQ. Unmatched junction bases numbered 6, after V lost 4 bases and J lost 14 bases. The CDR3 loop reads CASSLDRASLHF. In nucleotides, the CDR3 is TGCGCCAGCAGCCTCGACAGGGCATCCCTCCACTTT.

This clone has more than one count but fewer than ten. This sequence joins TRBV19 and TRBJ1-2; D not certain. The CDR3 is 13 residues long. The V and J ends lost 0 bases and 9 bases respectively, with 11 bases between them. Germline V gene sequence: CDR1 LNHDA, CDR2 SQIVND (reference sequence). The CDR3 DNA reads TGTGCCAGTAGTATAGACCCGGGGTTGAGCTACACCTTC. Its protein product is CASSIDPGLSYTF.

This rearrangement joins TRBV7-9 to TRBJ2-3; no clear D gene. Per the germline V gene, CDR1 is SEHNR and CDR2 is FQNEAQ (reference sequence). V was clipped by 6 bases and J by 7 bases, with 11 bases between them. The CDR3 is 12 residues long. CDR3 in amino acids: CASSSISNTQYF. CDR3 sequence (DNA): TGTGCCAGCAGTTCAATTTCTAATACGCAGTATTTT.

V usage is TRBV28 and J usage is TRBJ2-1; D is perhaps TRBD1 (6 bases). Germline CDR1 is MDHEN and CDR2 is SYDVKM. Trimming took 6 bases from V and 0 from J, leaving 9 bases between them. The CDR3 extends over 14 amino acids. The CDR3 nucleotides read TGTGCCAGCAGAGGGACATTCTCCTACAATGAGCAGTTCTTC. Protein: CASRGTFSYNEQFF.

In this sample, this clone turned up once. The chain has TRBV4-2 and TRBJ1-2; perhaps TRBD1 as D (6 bases). Trimming left V 0 bases short and J 8 bases short, with 16 bases between. The germline gives CDR1 LGHNA, CDR2 YNFKEQ. This CDR3 region has 15 residues. For the CDR3, the DNA is TGTGCCAGCAGCCAAGATCTAGGGGGATGGAGAGGCTACACCTTC. This gives the protein CASSQDLGGWRGYTF.

This CDR3 reads CASSEANSGHGYTF. The CDR3 nucleotides read TGTGCCAGCAGTGAAGCGAATTCAGGGCATGGCTACACCTTC. The V and J genes are TRBV2 and TRBJ1-2; tentatively, D is TRBD1 (5 bases). In germline, CDR1 is SNHLY, CDR2 FYNNEI. V dropped 0 bases and J dropped 6 bases, with 11 bases sitting between them. This CDR3 is 14 amino acids long. Filled out from reference TRBV2 and TRBJ1-2, the complete variable domain reads EPEVTQTPSHQVTQMGQEVILRCVPISNHLYFYWYRQILGQKVEFLVSFYNNEISEKSEIFDDQFSVERPDGSNFTLKIRSTKLEDSAMYFCASSEANSGHGYTFGSGTRLTVV.

The chain is built from TRBV19 and TRBJ2-1, with D possibly matching TRBD2 (5 bases). Trimming removed 2 bases from V and 2 bases from J, with 10 bases in between. The germline V gene has CDR1 LNHDA and CDR2 SQIVND (reference sequence). There are 15 residues in the CDR3. The CDR3 nucleotides are TGTGCCAGTAGTATAACCGTCGGGGCCTACAATGAGCAGTTCTTC. Its protein is CASSITVGAYNEQFF.

The gene calls are TRBV5-1 and TRBJ2-2; 7 nucleotides agree with TRBD1. Germline V gene data show CDR1 as SGHRS and CDR2 as YFSETQ. J lost 0 bases, V lost 2 bases, and 1 base had no gene match. This CDR3 has 15 amino acids. CDR3 in amino acids: CASSLRGPNTGELFF. As DNA, the CDR3 is TGCGCCAGCAGCTTAAGGGGGCCGAACACCGGGGAGCTGTTTTTT. The variable domain in full, with the rest retrieved from reference TRBV5-1 and TRBJ2-2, is KAGVTQTPRYLIKTRGQQVTLSCSPISGHRSVSWYQQTPGQGLQFLFEYFSETQRNKGNFPGRFSGRQFSNSRSEMNVSTLELGDSALYLCASSLRGPNTGELFFGEGSRLTVL.

The chain joins TRBV5-1 to TRBJ2-3; 7 positions agree with TRBD1. This CDR3 spans 15 amino acids. The ends lost 4 bases at V and 2 bases at J; junction bases unmatched: 7. Germline CDR1 and CDR2: SGHRS and YFSETQ. The chain's CDR3 is CASSEDRLNTDTQYF. The CDR3 region has the DNA TGCGCCAGCAGCGAGGACAGGTTAAACACAGATACGCAGTATTTT.

The chain joins TRBV28 to TRBJ1-2; D uncertain. The V end was cut by 5 bases, the J end by 4 bases, with 20 bases between. The CDR3 has 16 amino acids. From germline, CDR1 is MDHEN and CDR2 SYDVKM. The CDR3 is CASSPSSETETYGYTF. The CDR3 DNA follows: TGTGCCAGCAGTCCATCCAGTGAAACAGAGACCTATGGCTACACCTTC.

The chain has TRBV5-1 and TRBJ2-3; D might be TRBD1 (5 bases). The CDR3 sequence is 16 residues long. Trimming removed 2 bases at V and 0 bases at J, with 13 bases between. The germline CDR1 and CDR2 sequences are SGHRS and YFSETQ. CDR3 bases: TGCGCCAGCAGCTTAGGGGCAGAGTTTAGCACAGATACGCAGTATTTT. Its translation: CASSLGAEFSTDTQYF.

The chain uses TRBV6-6 and TRBJ2-2; D perhaps matches TRBD1 (6 bases). Deletions cut 2 bases from V and 4 bases from J, with 11 bases between. This CDR3 has 15 amino acids. CDR1 and CDR2 (germline): MNHNY, SVGAGI (reference sequence). This CDR3 is CASSYLFRGTGELFF. In DNA form, the CDR3 reads TGTGCCAGCAGTTACCTATTCAGGGGCACCGGGGAGCTGTTTTTT.

This clone was seen a single time. The chain combines TRBV7-9 with TRBJ2-2, with 11 bases lining up with TRBD2. Trimming cost V 4 bases and J 4 bases; bases outside gene matches: 5. Germline V gene data show CDR1 as SEHNR and CDR2 as FQNEAQ (reference sequence). The CDR3 length is 16 residues. CDR3 DNA sequence: TGTGCCAGCAGCTCTCCCGGGACTAGCGGCACCGGGGAGCTGTTTTTT. Residues: CASSSPGTSGTGELFF.